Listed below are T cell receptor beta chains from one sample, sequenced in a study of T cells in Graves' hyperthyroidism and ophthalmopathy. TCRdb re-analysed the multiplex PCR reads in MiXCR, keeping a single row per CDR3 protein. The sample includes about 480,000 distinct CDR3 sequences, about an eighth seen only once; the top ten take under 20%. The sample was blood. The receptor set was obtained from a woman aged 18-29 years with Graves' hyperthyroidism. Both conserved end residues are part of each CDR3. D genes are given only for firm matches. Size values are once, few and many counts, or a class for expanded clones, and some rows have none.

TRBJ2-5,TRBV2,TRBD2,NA,CASSEFLAGVGETQYF,TGTGCCAGCAGTGAATTTCTAGCGGGAGTCGGAGAGACCCAGTACTTC
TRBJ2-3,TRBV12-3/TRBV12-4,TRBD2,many,CASSWTSGASDTQYF,TGTGCCAGCAGTTGGACTAGCGGAGCTTCAGATACGCAGTATTTT
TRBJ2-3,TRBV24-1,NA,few,CATSSVENLDAGYTQYF,TGTGCCACCAGTTCAGTGGAGAACCTTGATGCGGGTTATACGCAGTATTTT
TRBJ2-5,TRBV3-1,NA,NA,CASSQEQRETQYF,TGTGCCAGCAGCCAAGAACAACGGGAGACCCAGTACTTC
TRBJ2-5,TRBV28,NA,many,CASRESGKETQYF,TGTGCCAGCAGGGAGTCGGGAAAAGAGACCCAGTACTTC
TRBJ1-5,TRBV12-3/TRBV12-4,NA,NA,CASSFAGEPQHF,TGTGCCAGCAGCTTTGCGGGAGAGCCCCAGCATTTT
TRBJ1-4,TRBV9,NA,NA,CASSVGGGGKGATNEKLFF,TGTGCCAGCAGCGTAGGCGGGGGGGGTAAGGGTGCAACTAATGAAAAACTGTTTTTT
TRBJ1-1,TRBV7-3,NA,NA,CASSSRLGEAFF,TGTGCCAGCAGCTCCCGACTTGGTGAAGCTTTCTTT
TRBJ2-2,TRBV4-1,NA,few,CASSQGRELFF,TGCGCCAGCAGCCAGGGACGGGAGCTGTTTTTT
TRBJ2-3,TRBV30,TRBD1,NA,CAWSPTGGPTDAQYF,TGTGCCTGGAGTCCGACAGGGGGCCCCACAGATGCGCAGTATTTT
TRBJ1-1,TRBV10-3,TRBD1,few,CAISVTGGDTEAFF,TGTGCCATCAGTGTGACAGGGGGGGACACTGAAGCTTTCTTT